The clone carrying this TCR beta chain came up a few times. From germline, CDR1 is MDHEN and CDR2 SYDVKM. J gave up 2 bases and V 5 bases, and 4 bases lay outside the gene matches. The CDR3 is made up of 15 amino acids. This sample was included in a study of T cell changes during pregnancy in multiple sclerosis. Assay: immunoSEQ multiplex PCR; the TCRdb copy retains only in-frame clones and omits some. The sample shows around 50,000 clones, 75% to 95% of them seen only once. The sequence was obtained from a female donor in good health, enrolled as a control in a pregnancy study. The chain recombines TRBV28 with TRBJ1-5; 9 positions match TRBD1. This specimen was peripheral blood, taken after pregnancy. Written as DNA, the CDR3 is TGTGCCAGCAGTCCACAGGGGGCGCGCAATCAGCCCCAGCATTTT. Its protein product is CASSPQGARNQPQHF.